This TCR beta chain was sequenced during a study of blood T cell repertoires in COVID-19 (dated by TCRdb to 2020 to 2022). Looking at the study overall: Samples from collaborators originated in the United States, Italy and Spain and spanned both the acute and convalescent phases of COVID-19. Samples came from the ongoing ImmuneRACE study (first 160 participants) plus 1,254 subjects from 6 global collaborators. The material from the prospective study consisted of cDNA or gDNA derived from T cells, B-cell-depleted T cells, or PBMCs. The repertoires were made available in a free public database intended to serve as a resource for research on the immune response to SARS-CoV-2. The dataset comprised deeply sampled blood TCRbeta repertoires from subjects exposed to, actively infected with, or recovered from COVID-19. The sample metadata nearly always contained a de-identified subject ID, COVID-19 status, age in years and sex. Where available, HLA class I and class II types were obtained from metadata supplied by the sample provider rather than from assay-based typing.

The germline V gene yields MNHEY for CDR1 and SVGEGT for CDR2. V ends up 5 bases short and J 2 bases short, with an unmatched junction base count of 7. From its cysteine to its phenylalanine, the CDR3 spans 15 amino acids. Only the CDR3 region is kept as DNA, spanning 45 bases read in frame from base 1. The immunoSEQ Assay, a bias-controlled multiplex PCR, was used to amplify TCRbeta CDR3 regions from genomic DNA. On the authors' methods: The number of nucleated cells in each sample was estimated by amplification of reference gene primers within the assay. To quantify the absolute abundance of each unique TCRbeta CDR3 rearrangement, sequence reads were collapsed and filtered. Productive Simpson clonality was computed per sample as the square root of Simpson's diversity index over productive rearrangements. Not all clones reach the TCRdb copy of this immuneACCESS table, which keeps in-frame sequences only. Checked studies attribute under half of the gap to unresolved V genes and leave the rest unexplained. That table furnishes V, J and clone size, whereas the DNA furnished D and trimming. The sample contains about 200,000 clones, 85% of them found a single time. The ten largest clones take up 2.4% of the sample.

Concerning this clone itself: The specificity of this receptor is unknown. No base qualities exist here, and no much larger clone lies one base off it.

One collaborating source in Seattle enrolled patients while the patients were actively infected and followed the patients over time throughout the course of disease. Collaborating institutions collected whole blood in K2EDTA tubes following their own protocols. For TCRbeta analysis, collaborators shipped samples in one of three forms: frozen whole blood, isolated PBMCs, or DNA extracted from either of those sample types. Broad study findings and their caveats: Clinical and demographic metadata were provided uncurated, with the amount varying by source and participant.

The rearrangement joined TRBV6-2 or TRBV6-3 to TRBJ1-2; 8 bases in the middle match TRBD1. The sequence came from a woman between 70 and 85 years old with COVID-19, enrolled during active disease. The material sequenced was peripheral blood. The CDR3 here reads CASSPPTGVNYGYTF. The DNA sequence is given as TGTGCCAGCAGTCCCCCGACAGGGGTGAACTATGGCTACACCTTC.